A single sample gave rise to the 20 T cell receptor beta chains below, sequenced in a study of glioma-infiltrating T cells after dendritic cell vaccination. Profiling relied on immunoSEQ multiplex PCR, and the TCRdb table lists in-frame clones only, not all of them. This table has about 21,000 clones, around 79% appearing once. Sequenced material: blood, taken before dendritic cell vaccination. The receptors were gathered from a human donor with glioblastoma.

In its sample, this clone was seen a few times. The CDR3: CASSEYAGPSYEQYF. In nucleotides, the CDR3 is TGCGCCAGCAGTGAGTACGCGGGACCCTCCTACGAGCAGTACTTC. This chain uses TRBV4-3 with TRBJ2-7; TRBD2 is a possible D gene (6 bases). Germline CDR1 and CDR2: LGHNA and YSLEER. V was cut by 6 bases and J by 0 bases, with 15 bases left in between. The CDR3 spans 15 residues.

CDR3 protein: CASSPPGQGSNQPQHF. DNA of the CDR3: TGTGCCAGCAGCCCCCCTGGACAGGGGAGCAATCAGCCCCAGCATTTT. The chain combines TRBV28 with TRBJ1-5, with TRBD1 matching over 9 bases. Germline values: CDR1 MDHEN, CDR2 SYDVKM. The CDR3 sequence is 16 residues long. J gave up 1 base and V 6 bases, and 7 bases lay outside the gene matches.

The chain combines TRBV5-1 with TRBJ2-2, with D possibly matching TRBD1 (6 bases). The CDR3 totals 16 residues. Germline V lookup: CDR1 SGHRS, CDR2 YFSETQ. Trimming cost V 0 bases and J 2 bases, with 11 bases left between them. The CDR3 protein is CASSLVGRGNTGELFF. Written as DNA, the CDR3 is TGCGCCAGCAGCTTGGTAGGCAGGGGTAACACCGGGGAGCTGTTTTTT.

The J gene is TRBJ1-1, the V gene TRBV5-1; D might be TRBD1 (5 bases). The CDR3 has 14 residues. Germline V gives CDR1 SGHRS, CDR2 YFSETQ. Trimming pared 4 bases from V and 4 bases from J, leaving 14 bases between. This CDR3 reads CASSQEAGITEAFF. The CDR3, as DNA: TGCGCCAGCAGCCAAGAGGCAGGGATCACTGAAGCTTTCTTT.

This sequence joins TRBV30 and TRBJ2-7; perhaps TRBD1 as D (5 bases). V dropped 0 bases and J dropped 6 bases, with 18 bases sitting between them. Germline loops: CDR1 GTSNPN, CDR2 SVGIG (reference sequence). There are 15 residues in the CDR3. CDR3 coding DNA: TGTGCCTGGAGTGTGTTAGGGGTAGCAATGGCCGAGCAGTACTTC. This encodes CAWSVLGVAMAEQYF.

This rearrangement joins TRBV9 to TRBJ2-7; 10 positions agree with TRBD2. CDR3 length: 18 amino acids. Unmatched junction bases numbered 14, after V lost 4 bases and J lost 1 base. Germline CDR1 is SGDLS and CDR2 is YYNGEE. The CDR3 sequence: CASSPFPQLAGSSYEQYF. The CDR3 DNA reads as TGTGCCAGCAGCCCCTTCCCCCAACTAGCGGGAAGTTCCTACGAGCAGTACTTC.

This clone has just one count. The V and J genes are TRBV5-6 and TRBJ2-3; D is perhaps TRBD1 (6 bases). CDR1 and CDR2 (germline): SGHDT, YYEEEE. CDR3 length: 16 residues. V was pared by 4 bases and J by 3 bases, with 18 bases between. The CDR3 DNA is TGTGCCAGCAGCGAAACAGGGTTCGTGGAGACAGATACGCAGTATTTT. It encodes CASSETGFVETDTQYF.

The chain employs TRBV10-3 and TRBJ1-1; D not certain. Germline V gene data show CDR1 as ENHRY and CDR2 as SYGVKD. Trimming removed 9 bases from V and 0 bases from J, with 14 bases in between. The CDR3 contains 14 residues. As DNA, the CDR3 is TGTGCCATTAGCTCCGACGGCATGAACACTGAAGCTTTCTTT. It encodes CAISSDGMNTEAFF.

The rearrangement joins TRBV9 to TRBJ2-2; D is unclear. CDR3 length equals 15 residues. V dropped 0 bases and J dropped 4 bases, with 10 bases sitting between them. Germline V gene lookup returns CDR1 SGDLS and CDR2 YYNGEE. CDR3 residues: CASSVVAVSTGELFF. The CDR3 bases are TGTGCCAGCAGCGTAGTGGCAGTCAGCACCGGGGAGCTGTTTTTT.

The chain is built from TRBV5-5 and TRBJ1-5; TRBD1 agrees at 9 bases. The CDR3 is made up of 15 amino acids. Germline V gene data show CDR1 as SGHKS and CDR2 as YYEKEE (reference sequence). Trimming at V came to 4 bases and at J to 3 bases, leaving 5 bases not matched to a gene. CDR3 sequence (DNA): TGTGCCAGCAGCGCAGGGACAGGGCCCAATCAGCCCCAGCATTTT. It is translated as CASSAGTGPNQPQHF.

The V gene is TRBV7-2, the J gene TRBJ2-5, with TRBD2 matching over 11 bases. The J call may be faulty, since TRBJ2-7 better matches the DNA end. CDR3 size: 18 residues. The germline V gene has CDR1 SGHTA and CDR2 FQGNSA. The CDR3 coding sequence is TGTGCCAGCAGCTTATCCCCCGCGACTAGCGGGACCCCCTACGAGCAGTACTTC. Amino acid sequence: CASSLSPATSGTPYEQYF.

This chain links TRBV21-1 with TRBJ1-2; the DNA was not compared with TRBD1, the D call given in the table. TRBV21-1 counts as a pseudogene. The CDR3 loop spans 15 amino acids. The CDR3 loop is CASSSKQGARYGYTF. The DNA of the CDR3 is TGTGCCAGCAGCTCCAAACAGGGGGCACGGTATGGCTACACCTTC.

The gene calls are TRBV6-1 and TRBJ2-7, with D possibly matching TRBD1 (6 bases). The V end was cut by 6 bases, the J end by 4 bases, with 19 bases between. Germline V gives CDR1 MNHNS, CDR2 SASEGT. There are 15 residues in the CDR3. Written as DNA, the CDR3 is TGTGCCAGCAGGGTACGCGACAGGTGGGATTACGAGCAGTACTTC. Its protein is CASRVRDRWDYEQYF.

The chain combines TRBV14 with TRBJ2-3; possible D gene TRBD2, 5 bases. The CDR3 is made up of 15 amino acids. V was trimmed by 0 bases and J by 0 bases, leaving 7 bases between them. The germline gives CDR1 SGHDN, CDR2 FVKESK. This chain's CDR3 is CASSQDWTSTDTQYF. For the CDR3, the DNA is TGTGCCAGCAGCCAAGACTGGACTAGCACAGATACGCAGTATTTT. The complete variable domain, with remaining parts taken from reference TRBV14 and TRBJ2-3, reads EAGVTQFPSHSVIEKGQTVTLRCDPISGHDNLYWYRRVMGKEIKFLLHFVKESKQDESGMPNNRFLAERTGGTYSTLKVQPAELEDSGVYFCASSQDWTSTDTQYFGPGTRLTVL.

The rearrangement links TRBV11-2 to TRBJ2-2, with 8 bases fitting TRBD2. Trimming took 6 bases from V and 0 from J; bases not matched to a gene: 6. The CDR3 covers 16 residues. Germline V gives CDR1 SGHAT, CDR2 FQNNGV. CDR3 DNA: TGTGCCAGCAGTCCATTAGCGGGGTCGAACACCGGGGAGCTGTTTTTT. Translated, it gives CASSPLAGSNTGELFF. The variable domain in full, with the rest retrieved from reference TRBV11-2 and TRBJ2-2, is EAGVAQSPRYKIIEKRQSVAFWCNPISGHATLYWYQQILGQGPKLLIQFQNNGVVDDSQLPKDRFSAERLKGVDSTLKIQPAKLEDSAVYLCASSPLAGSNTGELFFGEGSRLTVL.

In nucleotides, the CDR3 is TGTGCCAGCAGCTTAACCCCTAGTAACACCATATATTTT. Translated, it gives CASSLTPSNTIYF. The chain recombines TRBV7-9 with TRBJ1-3, with no clear D. Trimming took off 2 bases at V and 7 bases at J, with 9 bases between the two ends. The germline gives CDR1 SEHNR, CDR2 FQNEAQ (reference sequence). The CDR3 contains 13 residues.

The chain combines TRBV6-1 with TRBJ2-1; possible D gene TRBD1, 5 bases. CDR3 length equals 11 residues. Trimming pared 5 bases from V and 9 bases from J, leaving 8 bases between. Germline V gives CDR1 MNHNS, CDR2 SASEGT. The CDR3 sequence is CASSSGLEQFF. CDR3 coding DNA: TGTGCCAGCAGTTCAGGGCTTGAGCAGTTCTTC.

The V and J genes are TRBV7-9 and TRBJ2-3; no definite D call. This CDR3 is 13 amino acids long. From germline, CDR1 is SEHNR and CDR2 FQNEAQ (reference sequence). The V gene lost 6 bases and the J gene lost 6 bases, with 13 bases spanning the gap. CDR3 bases: TGTGCCAGCAGACACCCCCCCGGGGATACGCAGTATTTT. Amino acid sequence: CASRHPPGDTQYF.

The chain combines TRBV15 with TRBJ1-2; 9 bases map to TRBD1. This CDR3 spans 16 amino acids. Germline V gene sequence: CDR1 LNHNV, CDR2 YYDKDF (reference sequence). V shed 3 bases, J shed 10 bases, and the junction held 15 bases outside the gene matches. CDR3 amino acids: CATSSTQGARRLYYTF. CDR3 coding DNA: TGTGCCACCAGCAGTACACAGGGGGCCCGTCGACTTTACTACACCTTC.

This chain joins TRBV11-2 and TRBJ2-7; the match to TRBD2 covers 8 bases. The CDR3 totals 14 residues. The V and J ends lost 5 bases and 7 bases, in that order; junction bases with no gene match: 10. Germline V gene sequence: CDR1 SGHAT, CDR2 FQNNGV. CDR3 coding DNA: TGTGCCAGCAGCCCAAAGCGGGAGTTTCGGGAGCAGTACTTC. Its translation is CASSPKREFREQYF.